This T cell receptor (beta chain) was sequenced for a study of CD8 T cells in ankylosing spondylitis. Making the TCR beta libraries involved quantitative 5'-RACE with molecular barcodes. One entry per CDR3 protein, called by TCRdb with MiXCR from the 5' RACE reads. Among 200,000 to 250,000 distinct CDR3 sequences listed, 32% were seen once. This CDR3 is 13 amino acids long. Germline V gives CDR1 SGHDT, CDR2 YYEEEE. Trimming left V 4 bases short and J 5 bases short, with 10 bases between. Study findings and constraints: What appeared characteristic of ankylosing spondylitis blood was a TCR beta motif of seven to nine highly homologous variants.

This clonotype was observed a handful of times. Its target is not known. The chain carries TRBV5-6 and TRBJ2-1; TRBD2 is a possible D gene (5 bases). What was sequenced was blood, either unsorted or a sorted T cell fraction (not recorded which). The clonotype was recovered from a male donor with ankylosing spondylitis or in good health (not recorded which). The CDR3 here is CASSQRQHNEQFF. DNA for the CDR3: TGTGCCAGCAGCCAGCGGCAGCACAATGAGCAGTTCTTC.